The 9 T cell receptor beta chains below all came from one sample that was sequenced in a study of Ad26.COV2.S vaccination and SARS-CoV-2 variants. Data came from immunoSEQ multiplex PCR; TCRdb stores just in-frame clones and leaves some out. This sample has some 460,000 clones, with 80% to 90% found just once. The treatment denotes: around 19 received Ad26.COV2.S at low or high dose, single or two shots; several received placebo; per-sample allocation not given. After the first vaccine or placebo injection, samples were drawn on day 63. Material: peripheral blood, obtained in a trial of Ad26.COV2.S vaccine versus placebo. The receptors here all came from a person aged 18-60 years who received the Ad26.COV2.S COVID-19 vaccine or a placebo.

The DNA of the CDR3 is TGCGCCAGCAGCCGGGACAGGGCCGGGGAGCTGTTTTTT. As protein: CASSRDRAGELFF. The rearrangement links TRBV5-1 to TRBJ2-2; 9 positions match TRBD1. Germline V gene data show CDR1 as SGHRS and CDR2 as YFSETQ. J was trimmed by 6 bases and V by 4 bases; bases with no gene match: 1. The length of the CDR3 is 13 residues.

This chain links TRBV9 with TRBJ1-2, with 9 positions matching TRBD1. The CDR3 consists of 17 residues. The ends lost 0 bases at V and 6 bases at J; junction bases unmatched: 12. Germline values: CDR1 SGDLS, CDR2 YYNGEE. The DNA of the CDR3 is TGTGCCAGCAGCGTAGGAGGTATTGGGGACAGGGAGGATGGCTACACCTTC. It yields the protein CASSVGGIGDREDGYTF.

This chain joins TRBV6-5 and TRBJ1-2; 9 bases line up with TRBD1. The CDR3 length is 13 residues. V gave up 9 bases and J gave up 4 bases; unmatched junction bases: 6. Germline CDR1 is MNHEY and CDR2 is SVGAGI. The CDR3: CASDQTGGYGYTF. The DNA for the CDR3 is TGTGCCAGTGATCAGACAGGGGGCTATGGCTACACCTTC.

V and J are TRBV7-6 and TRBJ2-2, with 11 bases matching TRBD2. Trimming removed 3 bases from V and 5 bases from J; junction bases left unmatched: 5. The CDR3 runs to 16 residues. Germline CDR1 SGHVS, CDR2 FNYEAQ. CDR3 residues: CASSFPGLAETGELFF. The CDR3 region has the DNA TGTGCCAGCAGCTTTCCGGGACTAGCGGAGACCGGGGAGCTGTTTTTT.

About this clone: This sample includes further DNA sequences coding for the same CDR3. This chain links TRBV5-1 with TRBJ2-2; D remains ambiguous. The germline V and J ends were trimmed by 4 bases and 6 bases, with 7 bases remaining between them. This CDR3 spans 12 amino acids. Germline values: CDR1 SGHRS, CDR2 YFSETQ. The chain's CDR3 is CASSLGSGELFF. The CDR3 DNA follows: TGCGCCAGCAGCCTGGGCTCCGGGGAGCTGTTTTTT.

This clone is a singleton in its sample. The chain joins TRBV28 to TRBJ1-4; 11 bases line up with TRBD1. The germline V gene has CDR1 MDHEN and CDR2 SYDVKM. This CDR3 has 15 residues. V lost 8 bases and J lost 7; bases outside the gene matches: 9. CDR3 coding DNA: TGTGCCAGCGGCAAGGGGACAGGGGGAATTGAAAAACTGTTTTTT. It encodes CASGKGTGGIEKLFF. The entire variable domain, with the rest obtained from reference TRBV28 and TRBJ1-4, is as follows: DVKVTQSSRYLVKRTGEKVFLECVQDMDHENMFWYRQDPGLGLRLIYFSYDVKMKEKGDIPEGYSVSREKKERFSLILESASTNQTSMYLCASGKGTGGIEKLFFGSGTQLSVL.

CDR3 nucleotide sequence: TGCGCCAGCAGTGAGGTAGGGGTTAGCAATCAGCCCCAGCATTTT. It codes for CASSEVGVSNQPQHF. The chain combines TRBV10-1 with TRBJ1-5; D might be TRBD1 (5 bases). The germline CDR1 and CDR2 sequences are WNHNN and SYGVQD (reference sequence). This CDR3 region has 15 residues. Trimming left V 2 bases short and J 0 bases short, with 8 bases between.

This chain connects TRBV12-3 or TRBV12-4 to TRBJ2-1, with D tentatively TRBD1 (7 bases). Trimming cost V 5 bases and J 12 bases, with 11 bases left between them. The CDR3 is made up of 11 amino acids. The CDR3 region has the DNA TGTGCCAGCAGTCGACAGGGAGGGCAGTTCTTC. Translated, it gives CASSRQGGQFF.

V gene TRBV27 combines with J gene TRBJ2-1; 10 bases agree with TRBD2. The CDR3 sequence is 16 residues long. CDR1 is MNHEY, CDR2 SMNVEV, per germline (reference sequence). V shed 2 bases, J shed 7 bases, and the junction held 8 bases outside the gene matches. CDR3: CASSLALAGPSNEQFF. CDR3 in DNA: TGTGCCAGCAGTTTAGCACTAGCGGGGCCGAGTAATGAGCAGTTCTTC.